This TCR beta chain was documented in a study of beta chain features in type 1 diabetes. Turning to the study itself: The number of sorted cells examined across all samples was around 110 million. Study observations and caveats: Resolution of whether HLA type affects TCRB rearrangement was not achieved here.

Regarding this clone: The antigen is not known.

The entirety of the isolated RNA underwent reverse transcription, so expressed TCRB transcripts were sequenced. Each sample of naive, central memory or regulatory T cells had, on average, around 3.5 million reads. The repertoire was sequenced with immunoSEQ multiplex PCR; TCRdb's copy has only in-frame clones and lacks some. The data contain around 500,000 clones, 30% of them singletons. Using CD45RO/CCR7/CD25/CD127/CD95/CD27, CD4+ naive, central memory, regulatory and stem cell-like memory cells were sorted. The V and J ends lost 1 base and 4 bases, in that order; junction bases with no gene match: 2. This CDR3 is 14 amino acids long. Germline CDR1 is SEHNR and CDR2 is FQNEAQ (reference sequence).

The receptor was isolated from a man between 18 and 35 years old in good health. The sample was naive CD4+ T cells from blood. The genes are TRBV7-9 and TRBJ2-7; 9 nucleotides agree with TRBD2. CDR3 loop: CASSLVSGSYEQYF. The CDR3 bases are TGTGCCAGCAGCTTAGTTAGCGGGAGTTACGAGCAGTACTTC.